This TCR beta chain was found in a study of blood T cell repertoires in COVID-19. At the level of the study: The cDNA or gDNA used as material had been derived from T cells, B-cell-depleted T cells, or PBMCs.

Profiled with immunoSEQ multiplex PCR; TCRdb holds only in-frame clones, not every one. This table has approximately 100,000 clones, around 90% appearing once. The V end lost 1 base, the J end lost 4 bases, and 11 bases lay between the germline ends. The CDR3 has 14 amino acids. The germline gives CDR1 SGHKS, CDR2 YYEKEE (reference sequence). The sequencing input was peripheral blood. The chain couples TRBV5-5 to TRBJ1-1; D gene uncertain. This receptor was identified in a human donor in a cohort sampled during active COVID-19. The CDR3 reads CASSLRPHGTEAFF. Written as DNA, the CDR3 is TGTGCCAGCAGCTTGCGTCCCCACGGCACTGAAGCTTTCTTT. Looking up the rest from reference TRBV5-5 and TRBJ1-1 gives the full variable domain: DAGVTQSPTHLIKTRGQQVTLRCSPISGHKSVSWYQQVLGQGPQFIFQYYEKEERGRGNFPDRFSARQFPNYSSELNVNALLLGDSALYLCASSLRPHGTEAFFGQGTRLTVV.